This is a list of T cell receptor beta chains from one sample in a study of identifying expanded T cells in peripheral blood. Sequencing was performed with immunoSEQ multiplex PCR; in TCRdb, only in-frame clones are kept and a portion is missing. The sample contains about 94,000 clones, roughly 87% of which appear only once. The material sequenced was blood. Source of these receptors: a person aged 18-70 years in good health. Each CDR3 is given with its conserved first and last residue. The order of the fields is D gene, clone size, V gene, J gene, CDR3 DNA, CDR3 protein. A D gene is named only where the DNA matches it firmly. Expanded clones are given a class, and other clones once, few, many or no size at all.

NA,NA,TRBV18,TRBJ1-5,TGTGCCAGCTCACCAGGCCTAACTAATCAGCCCCAGCATTTT,CASSPGLTNQPQHF
TRBD1,NA,TRBV19,TRBJ1-5,TGTGCCAGTAGTCCCGACAGGGTCATTGGCAATCAGCCCCAGCATTTT,CASSPDRVIGNQPQHF
NA,NA,TRBV30,TRBJ2-7,TGTGCCTGGAGTGTACGCTACGAGCAGTACTTC,CAWSVRYEQYF
TRBD2,NA,TRBV4-1,TRBJ2-5,TGCGCCAGCAGCCAAGATCCCCTAGCGGGGGGTCTGGAGACCCAGTACTTC,CASSQDPLAGGLETQYF
TRBD1,once,TRBV9,TRBJ2-7,TGTGCCAGCAGCGCAAGAAGAACAGGGGGCGAAGCATACGAGCAGTACTTC,CASSARRTGGEAYEQYF
NA,NA,TRBV6-6,TRBJ1-3,TGTGCCAGCAGTTACTCTGGAAACTCTGGAAACACCATATATTTT,CASSYSGNSGNTIYF
NA,NA,TRBV20-1,TRBJ2-1,TGCAGTGCCAGAGAGGGTGAGCAGTTCTTC,CSAREGEQFF
NA,NA,TRBV7-9,TRBJ1-4,TGTGCCAGCAGCTTAACAGGGATTGAAGAAAAACTGTTTTTT,CASSLTGIEEKLFF
NA,NA,TRBV4-3,TRBJ2-1,TGCGCCAGCAGCCTGCGTGCAGACGAGTCCTACAATGAGCAGTTCTTC,CASSLRADESYNEQFF
NA,NA,TRBV2,TRBJ2-7,TGTGCCAGCAGTGGAGGGGGGCCAACCTACGAGCAGTACTTC,CASSGGGPTYEQYF
NA,few,TRBV11-3,TRBJ2-2,TGTGCCAGCAGCCCCGTGGGCGGGATCTCGAACACCGGGGAGCTGTTTTTT,CASSPVGGISNTGELFF
NA,NA,TRBV5-4,TRBJ1-2,TGTGCCAGCAGCTTGGAGGCCAGCGGCTACACCTTC,CASSLEASGYTF
NA,NA,TRBV12-5,TRBJ2-1,TGTGCTAGTGGTCCCTCCTTAGCTGGGAGTAGCTGGTCCTACAATGAGCAGTTCTTC,CASGPSLAGSSWSYNEQFF
NA,once,TRBV7-6,TRBJ1-1,TGTGCCAGCAGCTCTCAAGAAAACACTGAAGCTTTCTTT,CASSSQENTEAFF
NA,NA,TRBV19,TRBJ2-7,TGTGCCAGTAGTATCTTCGGCTACGAGCAGTACTTC,CASSIFGYEQYF
TRBD1,NA,TRBV19,TRBJ1-2,TGTGCCAGTAGTACCCCAGGGGGAGACTATGGCTACACCTTC,CASSTPGGDYGYTF
TRBD1,NA,TRBV20-1,TRBJ2-7,TGCAGTGCTTCCGACAGGGTCGAGCAGTACTTC,CSASDRVEQYF
TRBD1,NA,TRBV10-3,TRBJ1-2,TGTGCCATCAGGGGACAGGGAAGCTATGGCTACACCTTC,CAIRGQGSYGYTF
NA,NA,TRBV25-1,TRBJ2-3,TGTGCCAGCAGTGAATATGGAAGCACAGATACGCAGTATTTT,CASSEYGSTDTQYF
NA,NA,TRBV30,TRBJ1-5,TGTGCCTGGAGTGTAGCCGCGGTTAATCAGCCCCAGCATTTT,CAWSVAAVNQPQHF
TRBD1,NA,TRBV19,TRBJ1-5,TGTGCCAGTAGTGGACAGGGTGGCAATCAGCCCCAGCATTTT,CASSGQGGNQPQHF
TRBD2,NA,TRBV7-8,TRBJ2-2,TGTGCCAGCCGAACGGGACTAGCGGAGAGCACCGGGGAGCTGTTTTTT,CASRTGLAESTGELFF
TRBD1,NA,TRBV9,TRBJ1-1,TGTGCCAGCAGCGCGGGACAGGGTTGGAACACTGAAGCTTTCTTT,CASSAGQGWNTEAFF
NA,NA,TRBV7-2,TRBJ1-5,TGTGCCAGCAGCTTAGTTGTTGGGAATCAGCCCCAGCATTTT,CASSLVVGNQPQHF
NA,NA,TRBV27,TRBJ1-3,TGTGCCAGCAGTGCGTCACAGGGAACTGGAAACACCATATATTTT,CASSASQGTGNTIYF
TRBD1,NA,TRBV5-6,TRBJ1-5,TGTGCCAGCAGCAACCGGACAGGGTTTCAGCCCCAGCATTTT,CASSNRTGFQPQHF
NA,NA,TRBV13,TRBJ2-7,TGTGCCAGCAGCTTAGGCCGGTCGATAGAAGGGCAGTACTTC,CASSLGRSIEGQYF
NA,NA,TRBV11-2,TRBJ1-5,TGTGCCAGCAGCACCCTCGGGGGAGGTCAGCCCCAGCATTTT,CASSTLGGGQPQHF
TRBD1,NA,TRBV7-9,TRBJ1-4,TGTGCCAGCAGCTTCGGGACAGGGGGTGTTAATGAAAAACTGTTTTTT,CASSFGTGGVNEKLFF
TRBD1,NA,TRBV7-9,TRBJ1-1,TGTGCCAGCTCCAGGGGGACTGAAGCTTTCTTT,CASSRGTEAFF
NA,NA,TRBV6-5,TRBJ1-1,TGTGCCAGCAGTTACGGGAACAGGGACACTGAAGCTTTCTTT,CASSYGNRDTEAFF
NA,NA,TRBV6-5,TRBJ2-7,TGTGCCAGCAGTTATTACAGCTCCTCCTACGAGCAGTACTTC,CASSYYSSSYEQYF
NA,NA,TRBV6-1,TRBJ2-5,TGTGCCAGCAGTGCTTACAGGGGGGGCGAGACCCAGTACTTC,CASSAYRGGETQYF
NA,few,TRBV5-6,TRBJ1-6,TGTGCCAGCAGCTCCGACAGGAGAGACTTGACCCTCCACTTT,CASSSDRRDLTLHF
NA,NA,TRBV11-2,TRBJ2-7,TGTGCCAGCGAGGAAGCCAGGGAGCAGTACTTC,CASEEAREQYF
NA,NA,TRBV27,TRBJ2-3,TGTGCCAGCTTGGGGCTCAACACAGATACGCAGTATTTT,CASLGLNTDTQYF
NA,NA,TRBV5-1,TRBJ2-1,TGCGCCAGCAGCTTGGCGCCGGGTAGCGGACACAATGAGCAGTTCTTC,CASSLAPGSGHNEQFF
NA,NA,TRBV4-1,TRBJ2-7,TGCGCCAGCAGCCAAGTCGGCGGCTACGAGCAGTACTTC,CASSQVGGYEQYF
NA,NA,TRBV4-3,TRBJ2-1,TGCGCCAGCAGCCAAGATTATCGGGGGCCGTACCACAATGAGCAGTTCTTC,CASSQDYRGPYHNEQFF
NA,NA,TRBV15,TRBJ1-4,TGTGCCACCAGCAGTCCGGGACCTAATGAAAAACTGTTTTTT,CATSSPGPNEKLFF
NA,once,TRBV7-2,TRBJ1-5,TGTGCCAGCAGCTTAGATCATAGCAATCAGCCCCAGCATTTT,CASSLDHSNQPQHF
NA,NA,TRBV6-1,TRBJ2-1,TGTGCCAGCAGGGAACTGGGAGGTCCTATCTACAATGAGCAGTTCTTC,CASRELGGPIYNEQFF
NA,NA,TRBV6-5,TRBJ1-1,TGTGCCAGCAGGACGAGGGGGAGGACTGAAGCTTTCTTT,CASRTRGRTEAFF
TRBD2,NA,TRBV9,TRBJ2-3,TGTGCCAGCAGCGTAGGTAGCGGGGGGCCGACAGATACGCAGTATTTT,CASSVGSGGPTDTQYF